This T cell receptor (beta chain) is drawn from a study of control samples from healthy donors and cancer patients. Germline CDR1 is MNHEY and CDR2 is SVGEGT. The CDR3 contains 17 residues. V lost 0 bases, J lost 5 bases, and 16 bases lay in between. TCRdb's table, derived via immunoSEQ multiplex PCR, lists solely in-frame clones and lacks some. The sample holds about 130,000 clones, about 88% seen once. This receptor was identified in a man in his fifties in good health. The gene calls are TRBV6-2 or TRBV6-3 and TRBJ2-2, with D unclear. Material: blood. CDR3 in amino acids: CASSYSIRSVKTGELFF. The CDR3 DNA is TGTGCCAGCAGTTACTCGATACGGTCGGTAAAAACCGGGGAGCTGTTTTTT.